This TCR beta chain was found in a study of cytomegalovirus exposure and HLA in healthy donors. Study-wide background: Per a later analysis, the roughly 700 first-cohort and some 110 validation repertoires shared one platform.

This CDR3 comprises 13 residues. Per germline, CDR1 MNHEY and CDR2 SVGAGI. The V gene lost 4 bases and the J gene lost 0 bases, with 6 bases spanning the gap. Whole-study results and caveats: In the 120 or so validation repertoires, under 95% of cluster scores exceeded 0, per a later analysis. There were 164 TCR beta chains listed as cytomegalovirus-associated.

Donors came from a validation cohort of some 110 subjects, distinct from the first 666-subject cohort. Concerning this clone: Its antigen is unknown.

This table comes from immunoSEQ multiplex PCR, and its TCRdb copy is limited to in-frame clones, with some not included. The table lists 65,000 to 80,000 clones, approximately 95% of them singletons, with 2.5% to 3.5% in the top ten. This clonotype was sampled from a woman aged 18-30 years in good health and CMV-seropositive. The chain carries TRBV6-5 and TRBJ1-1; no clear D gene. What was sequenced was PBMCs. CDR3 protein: CASSSRMNTEAFF. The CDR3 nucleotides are TGTGCCAGCAGTTCGAGGATGAACACTGAAGCTTTCTTT.